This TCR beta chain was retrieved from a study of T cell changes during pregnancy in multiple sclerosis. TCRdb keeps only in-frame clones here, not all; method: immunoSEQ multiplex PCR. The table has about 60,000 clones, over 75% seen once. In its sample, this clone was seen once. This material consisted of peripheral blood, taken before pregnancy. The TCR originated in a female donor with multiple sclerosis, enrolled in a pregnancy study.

The CDR3 sequence is CASSPDGQGGYTF. As DNA, the CDR3 is TGTGCCAGCAGCCCGGACGGCCAGGGAGGCTACACCTTC. V is TRBV7-3 and J is TRBJ1-2; D might be TRBD1 (5 bases). V lost 5 bases to trimming and J lost 8 bases, with 15 bases between them. The CDR3 has 13 residues. Germline assignment: CDR1 SGHTA and CDR2 FQGTGA. Full variable domain (remainder filled in from reference TRBV7-3 and TRBJ1-2): GAGVSQTPSNKVTEKGKYVELRCDPISGHTALYWYRQSLGQGPEFLIYFQGTGAADDSGLPNDRFFAVRPEGSVSTLKIQRTERGDSAVYLCASSPDGQGGYTFGSGTRLTVV.